The rows below give T cell receptor beta chains drawn from one sample of a study of memory CD4+ T cells and cytomegalovirus serostatus. The repertoire was sequenced with immunoSEQ multiplex PCR; TCRdb's copy has only in-frame clones and lacks some. The sample consists of some 80,000 clones, around 80% of them appearing once. Source material: memory CD4+ T cells from blood. These receptor sequences come from an adult in good health and CMV-seronegative. CDR3s leave out the opening cysteine and the closing phenylalanine or tryptophan. A D gene is named only where the DNA matches it firmly. The size field is filled for only some rows; it gives once, few, many or a size class.

D | J | size | V | CDR3
. | TRBJ2-2 | . | TRBV27 | ASSSNTGELF
. | TRBJ2-2 | . | TRBV30 | AWSVRHLLNTGELF
TRBD1 | TRBJ2-5 | . | TRBV6-1 | ASSEAIDRGGTQY
. | TRBJ1-2 | . | TRBV6-6 | ASSFGFQGENYGYT
. | TRBJ2-7 | . | TRBV28 | ASETRLEQY
. | TRBJ2-3 | . | TRBV11-2 | ASSLGIMRASTDTQY
. | TRBJ1-2 | few | TRBV28 | ASSLRGVGGYT
TRBD1 | TRBJ1-4 | . | TRBV28 | ASSPETGRGNEKLF
. | TRBJ1-2 | . | TRBV6-1 | ARRAGTLDGYT
. | TRBJ2-2 | once | TRBV27 | ASSLFGPSNTGELF
. | TRBJ2-2 | . | TRBV7-3 | ASSRASTGELF
. | TRBJ2-6 | . | TRBV28 | ASSFGASYSGANVLT
. | TRBJ2-5 | . | TRBV7-3 | ASSFTHQETQY
. | TRBJ1-6 | few | TRBV29-1 | SVQSGADSPLH
TRBD1 | TRBJ2-2 | . | TRBV15 | ATSPVRQGAGTGELF
TRBD1 | TRBJ1-1 | . | TRBV2 | ASSREGANTEAF
. | TRBJ1-5 | . | TRBV6-5 | ASSYSRTTPQH
TRBD1 | TRBJ1-4 | . | TRBV6-6 | ASSSGTETTNEKLF
TRBD1 | TRBJ1-2 | few | TRBV2 | ASSRDRAYGYT
. | TRBJ2-1 | . | TRBV30 | AWGRASYNEQF
TRBD1 | TRBJ1-1 | . | TRBV2 | ASRGQAGTEAF
. | TRBJ2-7 | . | TRBV19 | ASSMTGYEQY
. | TRBJ1-1 | few | TRBV18 | ASSSQSDGNTEAF
. | TRBJ1-1 | few | TRBV7-9 | ASSFGGSEAF
TRBD2 | TRBJ2-7 | . | TRBV6-5 | ASGTSGYEQY
TRBD1 | TRBJ2-7 | . | TRBV18 | ASSPGTGAYEQY
. | TRBJ2-3 | . | TRBV10-3 | AIKFGQSTDTQY
TRBD1 | TRBJ1-2 | . | TRBV25-1 | ASSDPGTGDVYGYT
. | TRBJ2-7 | . | TRBV6-1 | ASVPPGHGYYEQY
. | TRBJ1-3 | . | TRBV4-1 | ASSQDWATPGNTIY
. | TRBJ1-1 | . | TRBV9 | ASSVISSTEAF
. | TRBJ2-5 | . | TRBV5-1 | ASSLLAETQY
. | TRBJ1-5 | few | TRBV2 | ASSTINQPQH
TRBD1 | TRBJ1-1 | . | TRBV15 | ATSRDQGADEAF
. | TRBJ1-5 | . | TRBV7-2 | ASSLVSGGDDSNQPQH
TRBD1 | TRBJ2-3 | . | TRBV7-6 | ASSFSGGTPDTQY
. | TRBJ1-6 | . | TRBV6-1 | ASSGGAGYNSPLH
. | TRBJ1-2 | . | TRBV25-1 | ASSTGTRYGYT
. | TRBJ1-5 | . | TRBV9 | ASSPSPGNNQPQH
. | TRBJ2-5 | . | TRBV5-1 | ASSYTVEETQY
. | TRBJ2-3 | . | TRBV5-1 | ASSLATETDTQY
TRBD1 | TRBJ1-1 | . | TRBV2 | ASNRGLRDEAF
. | TRBJ2-5 | . | TRBV6-5 | ASSSSSGPGWAQY
. | TRBJ2-1 | . | TRBV4-2 | ASSQDGTENNEQF
TRBD1 | TRBJ1-2 | . | TRBV19 | ASSNRDRGLKDT
. | TRBJ2-7 | once | TRBV21-1 | ASSHRQY
. | TRBJ2-1 | . | TRBV11-2 | ASSLSATIQKWDDEQF
. | TRBJ2-7 | . | TRBV28 | ATQQGTYEQY
. | TRBJ2-7 | . | TRBV28 | ASSLSGGASYEQY